The 24 T cell receptor beta chains given below trace back to one sample, sequenced in a study of metastatic and nonmetastatic thyroid tumors. TCRdb redid the clone calls on the PCR reads using MiXCR. The repertoire consists of over 14,000 clones, with roughly a quarter occurring once and the leading ten covering around 7.7%. None of the patients had undergone any treatment ahead of thyroid surgery. Sequencing used tumor tissue. These receptors originate from a female donor with papillary thyroid cancer or a benign thyroid nodule (not recorded which). Some clones in this sample may be carry-over from other donors' samples.

In its sample, this clone is medium-sized. This sequence joins TRBV6-1 and TRBJ2-7, with D perhaps matching TRBD2 (7 bases). V was cut by 7 bases and J by 6 bases, with 16 bases left in between. Germline CDR1 MNHNS, CDR2 SASEGT. The CDR3 has 13 amino acids. This CDR3 is CASKVGAGAEQYF. The CDR3 DNA reads as TGTGCCAGCAAAGTGGGGGCGGGAGCCGAGCAGTACTTC.

This clone was seen more than once but under ten times. The chain joins TRBV2 to TRBJ1-1; 10 bases map to TRBD1. V lost 6 bases, J lost 4 bases, and 8 bases stayed unmatched. The length of the CDR3 is 15 residues. Germline V CDR1 and CDR2: SNHLY, FYNNEI. The CDR3 protein is CASSPLGQGVTEAFF. CDR3 DNA: TGTGCCAGCAGCCCCCTAGGACAGGGGGTCACTGAAGCTTTCTTT. The whole variable domain, remainder taken from reference TRBV2 and TRBJ1-1, is EPEVTQTPSHQVTQMGQEVILRCVPISNHLYFYWYRQILGQKVEFLVSFYNNEISEKSEIFDDQFSVERPDGSNFTLKIRSTKLEDSAMYFCASSPLGQGVTEAFFGQGTRLTVV.

The rearrangement links TRBV20-1 to TRBJ2-1; D possibly corresponds to TRBD2 (6 bases). CDR3 length: 14 amino acids. The V end was cut by 5 bases, the J end by 5 bases, with 16 bases between. CDR1 DFQATT and CDR2 SNEGSKA come from the germline V gene (reference sequence). CDR3 coding DNA: TGCAGTGCTCGACCCCCCGGGACTCACAATGAGCAGTTCTTC. Translating gives CSARPPGTHNEQFF.

This clone is categorized as medium-sized (0.01 to 0.1%). This chain uses TRBV2 with TRBJ1-6; D uncertain. V dropped 6 bases and J dropped 6 bases, with 12 bases sitting between them. Germline CDR1 and CDR2: SNHLY and FYNNEI. The length of the CDR3 is 14 residues. The CDR3 here is CASSREPFNSPLHF. The CDR3 DNA follows: TGTGCCAGCAGCCGGGAGCCCTTTAATTCACCCCTCCACTTT.

This clone was counted at least ten times. At one of its ends the junction is not consistent with the germline gene, which may arise from a read error. The J gene is TRBJ2-1, the V gene TRBV13; no firm D call. The germline CDR1 and CDR2 sequences are PRHDT and FYEKMQ (reference sequence). This CDR3 region has 12 residues. The CDR3 sequence: CAGSRRRDEQFF. The CDR3 coding sequence is TGTGCCGGCAGCAGACGAAGGGATGAGCAGTTCTTC.

V gene TRBV5-1 combines with J gene TRBJ1-6; 7 nucleotides align to TRBD1. This CDR3 has 15 residues. Per the germline V gene, CDR1 is SGHRS and CDR2 is YFSETQ. The ends lost 7 bases at V and 7 bases at J; junction bases unmatched: 11. The CDR3 sequence is CASRNTVTGNSPLHF. The CDR3 DNA reads as TGCGCCAGCCGAAACACCGTGACAGGGAATTCACCCCTCCACTTT. The complete variable domain, with remaining parts taken from reference TRBV5-1 and TRBJ1-6, reads KAGVTQTPRYLIKTRGQQVTLSCSPISGHRSVSWYQQTPGQGLQFLFEYFSETQRNKGNFPGRFSGRQFSNSRSEMNVSTLELGDSALYLCASRNTVTGNSPLHFGNGTRLTVT.

This clone was seen once. The chain couples TRBV20-1 to TRBJ1-2; D perhaps matches TRBD1 (6 bases). V lost 4 bases and J 8 bases, leaving 11 bases between the germline ends. Germline assignment: CDR1 DFQATT and CDR2 SNEGSKA (reference sequence). CDR3 length: 11 amino acids. The CDR3 DNA reads TGCAGTGCTACCACAGGGACCGGCTACACCTTC. This encodes CSATTGTGYTF.

The CDR3 is CASSPSPGYEQYF. CDR3 nucleotide sequence: TGTGCCAGCAGCCCTTCGCCCGGCTACGAGCAGTACTTC. This chain uses TRBV9 with TRBJ2-7; no reliable D call. The CDR3 totals 13 residues. V was shortened by 4 bases and J by 3 bases, with 11 bases between the two germline ends. Per the germline V gene, CDR1 is SGDLS and CDR2 is YYNGEE.

This clone is medium-sized (0.01 to 0.1%) in the sample. V and J are TRBV11-2 and TRBJ2-7, with TRBD1 matching over 9 bases. Germline assignment: CDR1 SGHAT and CDR2 FQNNGV. CDR3 length: 15 amino acids. Germline trimming cut 4 bases from V and 2 bases from J; bases unmatched to any gene: 6. The CDR3: CASSYLRDRAYEQYF. For the CDR3, the DNA is TGTGCCAGCAGCTATCTCCGGGACAGGGCCTACGAGCAGTACTTC.

The sample holds many counts of this clone. The gene calls are TRBV12-5 and TRBJ1-1; no clear D. Germline V gene sequence: CDR1 LGHNT, CDR2 FRNRAP. The CDR3 runs to 14 residues. V was clipped by 6 bases and J by 0 bases, with 11 bases between them. CDR3 amino acids: CASGTSGLNTEAFF. The CDR3 DNA is TGTGCTAGTGGCACAAGTGGGCTGAACACTGAAGCTTTCTTT.

In its sample, this clone ranks as medium-sized. J is TRBJ2-7 and V is TRBV28, with D tentatively TRBD2 (6 bases). The length of the CDR3 is 16 residues. Germline loops: CDR1 MDHEN, CDR2 SYDVKM. Trimming took off 2 bases at V and 5 bases at J, with 19 bases between the two ends. The CDR3 region is CASSLGIISSAHEQYF. DNA of the CDR3: TGTGCCAGCAGTTTAGGTATCATCTCTAGCGCCCACGAGCAGTACTTC.

This clone was seen at least ten times. J is TRBJ2-2 and V is TRBV9; no clear D gene. V lost 2 bases, J lost 6 bases, and 8 bases lay in between. The germline V gene has CDR1 SGDLS and CDR2 YYNGEE. CDR3 length equals 13 residues. CDR3 nucleotide sequence: TGTGCCAGCAGCGTTCAAGGTGCCGGGGAGCTGTTTTTT. Amino acids: CASSVQGAGELFF.

J is TRBJ1-2 and V is TRBV6-1, with 8 nucleotides matching TRBD1. The V gene's germline CDR1 is MNHNS and CDR2 SASEGT. V lost 5 bases and J lost 7; bases outside the gene matches: 9. The CDR3 spans 14 residues. This CDR3 is CASSHLQGASGYTF. The CDR3 nucleotides are TGTGCCAGCAGTCACCTTCAGGGGGCCTCTGGCTACACCTTC.

The table lists this clone with many counts. This sequence joins TRBV18 and TRBJ2-2; D could derive from TRBD1 or TRBD2 (5 bases each). Trimming removed 3 bases at V and 7 bases at J, with 18 bases between. Germline CDR1 and CDR2: KGHSH and LQKENI. The CDR3 sequence is 16 residues long. CDR3 region: CASSPYLTRDGGELFF. The CDR3 bases are TGTGCCAGCTCACCTTACTTAACTAGGGACGGCGGGGAGCTGTTTTTT.

The CDR3 DNA is TGCAGTGCTAGTAGGGCAGACCAGCCCCAGCATTTT. Its protein product is CSASRADQPQHF. The rearrangement uses TRBV20-1 and TRBJ1-5; D unclear. Germline lookup yields CDR1 DFQATT and CDR2 SNEGSKA (reference sequence). Trimming took off 3 bases at V and 7 bases at J, with 10 bases between the two ends. This CDR3 spans 12 amino acids.

This clone was counted a few times. V usage is TRBV6-2 or TRBV6-3 and J usage is TRBJ2-5; 11 bases fit TRBD2. The germline CDR1 and CDR2 sequences are MNHEY and SVGEGT. The CDR3 spans 15 residues. V dropped 8 bases and J dropped 0; count of bases not matched to a gene: 5. CDR3 residues: CASAIAGGYQETQYF. CDR3 coding DNA: TGTGCCAGCGCCATAGCGGGAGGGTACCAAGAGACCCAGTACTTC.

This clone was seen only a few times. The rearrangement joins TRBV20-1 to TRBJ2-1; D call uncertain. Germline values: CDR1 DFQATT, CDR2 SNEGSKA (reference sequence). The CDR3 is 15 amino acids. V lost 1 base and J 4 bases, leaving 14 bases between the germline ends. The CDR3 region is CSARAPALDYNEQFF. For the CDR3, the DNA is TGCAGTGCTAGAGCCCCAGCGCTCGATTACAATGAGCAGTTCTTC.

This clone was observed a few times. Germline and junction disagree at one end, which may indicate a read error. The chain has TRBV12-3 or TRBV12-4 and TRBJ2-2, with 11 bases aligning to TRBD2. The CDR3 runs to 14 residues. The CDR3: CASILAGDTRELFF. CDR3 in DNA: TGTGCCAGCATACTAGCGGGAGACACCAGGGAGCTGTTTTTT.

This chain links TRBV6-2 or TRBV6-3 with TRBJ2-5; D gene unclear. CDR1 and CDR2 (germline): MNHEY, SVGEGT. The CDR3 has 13 amino acids. Trimming removed 4 bases from V and 3 bases from J, with 9 bases in between. For the CDR3, the DNA is TGTGCCAGCAGTTCACAGAGAAAAGAGACCCAGTACTTC. Protein: CASSSQRKETQYF.

This chain links TRBV20-1 with TRBJ2-2, with D perhaps matching TRBD1 (5 bases). The V end lost 1 base, the J end lost 1 base, and 7 bases lay between the germline ends. The CDR3 is 14 amino acids. The V gene's germline CDR1 is DFQATT and CDR2 SNEGSKA (reference sequence). The CDR3 DNA follows: TGCAGTGCTAGAGGACAGTTGAACACCGGGGAGCTGTTTTTT. Translating gives CSARGQLNTGELFF.

The chain has TRBV30 and TRBJ2-7; tentative D call: TRBD1 (5 bases). Between the trimmed V and J ends, which lost 4 bases and 2 bases, there was a span of 12 bases. Germline assignment: CDR1 GTSNPN and CDR2 SVGIG (reference sequence). This CDR3 contains 13 residues. CDR3 residues: CAWKGHTPYEQYF. CDR3 DNA: TGTGCCTGGAAGGGGCACACCCCCTACGAGCAGTACTTC.

The chain uses TRBV6-6 and TRBJ2-3, with TRBD1 as a possible D gene (5 bases). The germline V gene has CDR1 MNHNY and CDR2 SVGAGI (reference sequence). Trimming removed 0 bases at V and 6 bases at J, with 19 bases between. CDR3 length: 17 residues. CDR3 amino acids: CASSYSDGAQGTDTQYF. In DNA form, the CDR3 reads TGTGCCAGCAGTTACTCCGATGGTGCGCAGGGAACTGATACGCAGTATTTT.

By share of the sample, this clone is medium-sized. This rearrangement joins TRBV28 to TRBJ1-1; D not resolved. From germline, CDR1 is MDHEN and CDR2 SYDVKM. Trimming pared 5 bases from V and 3 bases from J, leaving 7 bases between. This CDR3 region has 12 residues. The CDR3 DNA follows: TGTGCCAGCAGTCAACTCGACACTGAAGCTTTCTTT. It translates to CASSQLDTEAFF.

This clone was detected only a few times. The chain has TRBV11-3 and TRBJ2-7; 7 bases agree with TRBD1. The CDR3 runs to 15 residues. Trimming removed 0 bases from V and 3 bases from J; junction bases left unmatched: 5. From germline, CDR1 is SGHNT and CDR2 YENEEA. The CDR3 reads CASSLEGTEGYEQYF. The CDR3 DNA follows: TGTGCCAGCAGCTTAGAAGGGACAGAGGGCTACGAGCAGTACTTC. The whole variable domain, filled in from reference TRBV11-3 and TRBJ2-7, reads EAGVVQSPRYKIIEKKQPVAFWCNPISGHNTLYWYLQNLGQGPELLIRYENEEAVDDSQLPKDRFSAERLKGVDSTLKIQPAELGDSAVYLCASSLEGTEGYEQYFGPGTRLTVT.